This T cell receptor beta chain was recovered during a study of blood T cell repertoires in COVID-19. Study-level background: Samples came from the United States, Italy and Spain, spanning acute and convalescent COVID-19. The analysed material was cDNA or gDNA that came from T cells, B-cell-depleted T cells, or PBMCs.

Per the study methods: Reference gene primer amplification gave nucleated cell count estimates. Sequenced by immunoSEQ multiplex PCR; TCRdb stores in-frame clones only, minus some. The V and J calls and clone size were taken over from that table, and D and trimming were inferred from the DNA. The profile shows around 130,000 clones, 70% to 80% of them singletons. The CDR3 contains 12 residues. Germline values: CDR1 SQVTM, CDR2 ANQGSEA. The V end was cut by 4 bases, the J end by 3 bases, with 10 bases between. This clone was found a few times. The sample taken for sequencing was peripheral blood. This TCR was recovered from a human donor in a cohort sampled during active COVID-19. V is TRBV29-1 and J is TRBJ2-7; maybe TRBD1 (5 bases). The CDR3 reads CSVVQTGYEQYF. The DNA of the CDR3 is TGCAGCGTTGTACAAACAGGCTACGAGCAGTACTTC.